This TCR beta chain was retrieved from a study of sequential checkpoint blockade in melanoma (dated by TCRdb to the late 2010s). Regarding the complete study: Patients were assigned by 1:1 randomization to either first-line nivolumab followed by ipilimumab (arm A) or ipilimumab followed by nivolumab (arm B). Both trial sequences were followed by maintenance nivolumab.

TCRbeta CDR3 regions were immunosequenced from genomic DNA with the immunoSEQ Assay. Before high-throughput sequencing, genomic DNA was amplified using bias-controlled multiplex PCR. The study's processing was this. To quantify the absolute abundance of each unique TCRbeta CDR3 region, the sequences were collapsed and filtered. Clonality, defined as 1 minus Pielou's evenness, was calculated using productive rearrangements only. A previously published method was used to identify clones whose frequencies were significantly greater in on-treatment samples than in baseline samples. TCRdb re-hosts the immuneACCESS table, in-frame sequences only. Its copies lack some clones; in the studies checked, an unresolved V gene accounts for under half of them, and the cause for the rest is not known. That table gives V, J and clone size, and the DNA gave D and trimming. This sample gives 25,000 to 30,000 clones in total; approximately 80% of them show up just once. More than 10% of the sample is held by the ten biggest clonotypes.

The study at large found these results: Larger, independent patient cohorts are needed to validate the response-prediction model that combines TCR metrics and mutation burden.

V is shortened by 0 bases, J by 6 bases, and the region joining them spans 12 bases. There are 13 amino acids in the CDR3, from cysteine to phenylalanine inclusive. Only CDR3 DNA is held: 39 bases, read in frame from base 1. Via the germline V gene, CDR1 is SQVTM and CDR2 ANQGSEA. Comments on this clone: The specificity of this receptor is unknown. Per-base qualities were not stored, and no clone one base away is much larger.

The intended sense of this specimen's treatment or condition label: randomized to nivolumab then ipilimumab (arm A) or the reverse (arm B). Prior DNA-damaging chemotherapy had not been received by any trial patient. A FACS Aria II flow cytometer was used to sort live CD3+CD8+ cells that were negative for CD19 and CD56 from thawed PBMCs. CheckMate 064, a randomized, open-label phase II trial of sequential checkpoint blockade, was the source of the samples, all of which came from patients with melanoma. Peripheral blood mononuclear cells were collected by leukapheresis, purified using Ficoll-Paque, and frozen in human serum containing roughly 9.1% DMSO. Immediately after sorting, the purity of sorted blood CD3+CD8+ cells was verified to be >95%, after which DNA was extracted.

This sequence uses TRBV29-1 and TRBJ2-7; possibly the D gene is TRBD1, per 8 matching bases. Sequenced material: CD8+ T cells sorted from blood (inferred from file names), taken from a patient given nivolumab and ipilimumab in sequence. This sequence originates from a human donor with melanoma. The CDR3 protein sequence reads: CSVEETGGGEQYF. The base sequence is TGCAGCGTTGAAGAAACAGGGGGGGGCGAGCAGTACTTC.